A single sample gave rise to the 27 T cell receptor beta chains below, sequenced in a study of blood T cell repertoires in COVID-19. Produced via immunoSEQ multiplex PCR; TCRdb's table is partial and in-frame only. The sample carries 200,000 or so clones, roughly 80% recorded once. The sequenced sample consisted of PBMCs or T cells enriched from blood (not recorded which). Receptors originate from a middle-aged woman with acute COVID-19.

V is TRBV18 and J is TRBJ2-2; tentatively, D is TRBD2 (6 bases). CDR3 length: 16 amino acids. Looked up from germline, CDR1 is KGHSH and CDR2 is LQKENI. The germline V and J ends were trimmed by 2 bases and 4 bases, with 14 bases remaining between them. DNA for the CDR3: TGTGCCAGCTCACCAAACGCCCCAGCGGGCACCGGGGAGCTGTTTTTT. Translated, it gives CASSPNAPAGTGELFF. The whole variable domain, remainder taken from reference TRBV18 and TRBJ2-2, is NAGVMQNPRHLVRRRGQEARLRCSPMKGHSHVYWYRQLPEEGLKFMVYLQKENIIDESGMPKERFSAEFPKEGPSILRIQQVVRGDSAAYFCASSPNAPAGTGELFFGEGSRLTVL.

The chain recombines TRBV15 with TRBJ2-7; weak D call: TRBD2 (6 bases). Germline-derived CDR1 and CDR2 are LNHNV and YYDKDF (reference sequence). The CDR3 spans 15 residues. Trimming pared 2 bases from V and 3 bases from J, leaving 14 bases between. The CDR3 region is CATSRWRGGGYEQYF. The CDR3 bases are TGTGCCACCAGCAGATGGAGGGGTGGCGGCTACGAGCAGTACTTC.

This rearrangement joins TRBV2 to TRBJ2-1; 9 positions match TRBD2. Trimming removed 4 bases from V and 6 bases from J; junction bases left unmatched: 7. The CDR3 totals 15 residues. From germline, CDR1 is SNHLY and CDR2 FYNNEI. This chain's CDR3 is CASSGWLAGFNEQFF. CDR3 bases: TGTGCCAGCAGTGGCTGGCTAGCGGGATTCAATGAGCAGTTCTTC.

The rearrangement uses TRBV19 and TRBJ1-5; 8 bases agree with TRBD1. CDR1 and CDR2 from the germline V gene are LNHDA and SQIVND (reference sequence). The CDR3 is 17 amino acids. Unmatched junction bases numbered 16, after V lost 7 bases and J lost 5 bases. The CDR3 sequence: CASTGSTGGGRDQPQHF. CDR3 coding DNA: TGTGCCAGTACAGGCTCTACAGGGGGTGGGCGGGATCAGCCCCAGCATTTT.

This clone was seen only once. The V call is TRBV29-1, the J call TRBJ2-1; D is possibly TRBD1 (6 bases). From germline, CDR1 is SQVTM and CDR2 ANQGSEA. V was clipped by 6 bases and J by 3 bases, with 18 bases between them. There are 15 residues in the CDR3. The CDR3 here is CSVPLQGGNYNEQFF. CDR3 nucleotides: TGCAGCGTACCTCTACAAGGGGGAAACTACAATGAGCAGTTCTTC.

This clone was picked up one time. The CDR3 coding sequence is TGTGCCAGCAGCTTTGGGACAACGGATACGCAGTATTTT. This translates into CASSFGTTDTQYF. The chain employs TRBV12-3 or TRBV12-4 and TRBJ2-3; maybe TRBD1 (6 bases). Trimming pared 6 bases from V and 6 bases from J, leaving 13 bases between. The CDR3 is made up of 13 amino acids.

This chain uses TRBV9 with TRBJ2-7; 15 nucleotides line up with TRBD2. V gave up 3 bases and J gave up 8 bases; unmatched junction bases: 6. Germline CDR1 and CDR2: SGDLS and YYNGEE. The CDR3 has 15 amino acids. DNA for the CDR3: TGTGCCAGCAGCGGATGGACTAGCGGGAGGGAGAAGCAGTACTTC. Protein: CASSGWTSGREKQYF.

This clone was seen only a few times. The chain uses TRBV30 and TRBJ2-1; 9 bases line up with TRBD2. Germline CDR1 and CDR2: GTSNPN and SVGIG (reference sequence). V trimming: 8 bases; J trimming: 8 bases; junction bases outside the gene matches: 13. There are 14 residues in the CDR3. CDR3 sequence: CAAPPSGNVHEQFF. The CDR3 DNA reads TGTGCCGCCCCCCCTAGCGGGAATGTCCATGAGCAGTTCTTC.

This clone appeared a few times. The rearrangement uses TRBV18 and TRBJ1-4; D is undetermined. CDR1 KGHSH and CDR2 LQKENI come from the germline V gene. V lost 1 base and J lost 8, with 11 bases in between. The CDR3 loop spans 14 amino acids. DNA of the CDR3: TGTGCCAGCTCACCACAGTACGAGGGAGAAAAACTGTTTTTT. Protein: CASSPQYEGEKLFF.

The V and J genes are TRBV11-2 and TRBJ2-1, with a possible D match to TRBD2 (5 bases). V was trimmed by 0 bases and J by 2 bases, leaving 11 bases between them. Germline V gives CDR1 SGHAT, CDR2 FQNNGV. The CDR3 extends over 16 amino acids. The CDR3 loop is CASSLEGDLTYNEQFF. CDR3 nucleotides: TGTGCCAGCAGCTTAGAGGGAGACCTCACCTACAATGAGCAGTTCTTC. Looking up the rest from reference TRBV11-2 and TRBJ2-1 gives the full variable domain: EAGVAQSPRYKIIEKRQSVAFWCNPISGHATLYWYQQILGQGPKLLIQFQNNGVVDDSQLPKDRFSAERLKGVDSTLKIQPAKLEDSAVYLCASSLEGDLTYNEQFFGPGTRLTVL.

The chain carries TRBV6-1 and TRBJ1-6, with D possibly matching TRBD1 (6 bases). V was cut by 2 bases and J by 9 bases, with 17 bases left in between. The CDR3 consists of 16 residues. From germline, CDR1 is MNHNS and CDR2 SASEGT. The CDR3, as DNA: TGTGCCAGCAGTGAAAACAGGGAGCGTATAGTTTCACCCCTCCACTTT. It translates to CASSENRERIVSPLHF.

The gene calls are TRBV7-9 and TRBJ1-4, with D perhaps TRBD1 (5 bases). The CDR3 contains 17 residues. Trimming pared 1 base from V and 0 bases from J, leaving 12 bases between. The germline gives CDR1 SEHNR, CDR2 FQNEAQ (reference sequence). CDR3 sequence (DNA): TGTGCCAGCAGCTTAGGTTCCGGACATACAACTAATGAAAAACTGTTTTTT. The encoded protein is CASSLGSGHTTNEKLFF.

The V gene is TRBV27, the J gene TRBJ1-5, with D tentatively TRBD1 (5 bases). The CDR3 length is 13 residues. Looked up from germline, CDR1 is MNHEY and CDR2 is SMNVEV (reference sequence). The CDR3 nucleotides are TGTGTCGTGGGGCAGGGAATTAATCAGCCCCAGCATTTT. Its protein product is CVVGQGINQPQHF.

The chain links TRBV5-6 to TRBJ1-3, with D possibly being TRBD1 (6 bases). The CDR3 contains 16 residues. CDR1 is SGHDT, CDR2 YYEEEE, per germline. V was shortened by 4 bases and J by 2 bases, with 16 bases between the two germline ends. CDR3 bases: TGTGCCAGCAGCGTACTATCTACAGGGACTGGAAACACCATATATTTT. It translates to CASSVLSTGTGNTIYF. Full variable domain (remainder filled in from reference TRBV5-6 and TRBJ1-3): DAGVTQSPTHLIKTRGQQVTLRCSPKSGHDTVSWYQQALGQGPQFIFQYYEEEERQRGNFPDRFSGHQFPNYSSELNVNALLLGDSALYLCASSVLSTGTGNTIYFGEGSWLTVV.

The J gene is TRBJ1-5, the V gene TRBV5-6; D is unclear. The V and J ends lost 0 bases and 0 bases respectively, with 7 bases between them. The V gene's germline CDR1 is SGHDT and CDR2 YYEEEE. The CDR3 runs to 15 residues. Here the CDR3 DNA reads TGTGCCAGCAGCTTGGGACAAACTAGCAATCAGCCCCAGCATTTT. Amino acid sequence: CASSLGQTSNQPQHF.

The chain links TRBV27 to TRBJ1-1, with D possibly being TRBD1 (6 bases). V was pared by 5 bases and J by 4 bases, with 11 bases between. This CDR3 spans 13 amino acids. From germline, CDR1 is MNHEY and CDR2 SMNVEV (reference sequence). The CDR3 region has the DNA TGTGCCAGCAGTGGCAGGGGTGGCACTGAAGCTTTCTTT. Amino acids: CASSGRGGTEAFF.

This chain joins TRBV6-5 and TRBJ1-3, with D unclear. CDR3 length: 13 residues. Trimming shortened V by 10 bases and J by 5 bases, and 15 bases separated the two germline ends. Germline CDR1 reads MNHEY; CDR2 reads SVGAGI. This chain's CDR3 is CATRLTPRNTIYF. The CDR3 bases are TGTGCCACAAGACTCACCCCCCGAAACACCATATATTTT.

This clone was observed a few times. The V gene is TRBV12-3 or TRBV12-4, the J gene TRBJ2-7, with D uncertain. This CDR3 is 12 amino acids long. With 1 base removed from V and 1 base from J, the gap between germline ends came to 2 bases. Here the CDR3 reads CASSLVSYEQYF. DNA of the CDR3: TGTGCCAGCAGTTTAGTATCCTACGAGCAGTACTTC.

This chain connects TRBV7-3 to TRBJ2-5, with 11 bases aligning to TRBD2. J lost 4 bases, V lost 5 bases, and 6 bases had no gene match. This CDR3 region has 15 residues. CDR1 is SGHTA, CDR2 FQGTGA, per germline. The CDR3 here is CASSLTSGIGETQYF. The CDR3 region has the DNA TGTGCCAGCAGCCTGACTAGCGGGATTGGAGAGACCCAGTACTTC.

The CDR3 DNA is TGCGCCAGCAGCTTGACCGGGACTAGCGGGAATGAGCAGTTCTTC. Its protein is CASSLTGTSGNEQFF. J is TRBJ2-1 and V is TRBV5-1; 12 positions match TRBD2. This CDR3 is 15 amino acids long. CDR1 and CDR2 (germline): SGHRS, YFSETQ. The V and J ends lost 1 base and 7 bases, in that order; junction bases with no gene match: 3.

The chain combines TRBV9 with TRBJ1-3; D is perhaps TRBD1 (5 bases). The length of the CDR3 is 17 residues. V gave up 3 bases and J gave up 1 base, with 17 bases separating them. Germline values: CDR1 SGDLS, CDR2 YYNGEE. CDR3 coding DNA: TGTGCCAGCAGCGGAACTCGGGGGTCGAAGTCTGGAAACACCATATATTTT. Translation gives CASSGTRGSKSGNTIYF.

The chain is built from TRBV28 and TRBJ1-2, with TRBD1 matching over 7 bases. V gave up 2 bases and J gave up 4 bases; unmatched junction bases: 7. CDR1 is MDHEN and CDR2 is SYDVKM in the germline V gene. The CDR3 spans 15 residues. CDR3 bases: TGTGCCAGCAGTTTACGGGACAGCTTTGTCTATGGCTACACCTTC. The encoded protein is CASSLRDSFVYGYTF.

The chain uses TRBV24-1 and TRBJ1-2; the D gene is possibly TRBD1 (6 bases). The CDR3 contains 13 residues. The V and J ends lost 5 bases and 6 bases respectively, with 12 bases between them. In germline, CDR1 is KGHDR, CDR2 SFDVKD. Here the CDR3 reads CATSGQAGDGYTF. CDR3 DNA: TGTGCCACCAGTGGACAGGCTGGGGATGGCTACACCTTC.

The V and J genes are TRBV11-2 and TRBJ1-6; the D gene is possibly TRBD1 (6 bases). V was pared by 5 bases and J by 13 bases, with 15 bases between. Germline CDR1 is SGHAT and CDR2 is FQNNGV. CDR3 length: 13 amino acids. The CDR3 DNA follows: TGTGCCAGCAGCCAAACAGGGCGGTGGCCCCTCCACTTT. Amino acid sequence: CASSQTGRWPLHF.

In this sample, this clone turned up a few times. J is TRBJ2-1 and V is TRBV7-9; TRBD1 agrees at 8 bases. V lost 2 bases and J lost 8; bases outside the gene matches: 2. The CDR3 is 13 amino acids. Per germline, CDR1 SEHNR and CDR2 FQNEAQ (reference sequence). The CDR3: CASSLTGGYEQFF. The CDR3 DNA reads as TGTGCCAGCAGCTTAACAGGGGGTTATGAGCAGTTCTTC.

The genes are TRBV4-3 and TRBJ1-2, with TRBD1 matching over 11 bases. This CDR3 region has 16 residues. The V gene end was trimmed by 4 bases and the J gene end by 4 bases; junction bases not matched to a gene: 8. Looked up from germline, CDR1 is LGHNA and CDR2 is YSLEER. DNA for the CDR3: TGCGCCAGCAGCCCCGTGCCGGGACAGGGGGGCTATGGCTACACCTTC. Its translation: CASSPVPGQGGYGYTF.

The chain couples TRBV6-4 to TRBJ1-6; D might be TRBD1 (5 bases). The CDR3 totals 15 residues. V was shortened by 0 bases and J by 10 bases, with 13 bases between the two germline ends. The germline CDR1 and CDR2 sequences are MRHNA and SNTAGT. CDR3 nucleotide sequence: TGTGCCAGCAGTGACTCCGGGGGGACCTCCTCACCCCTCCACTTT. Amino acids: CASSDSGGTSSPLHF.